A single sample gave rise to the 18 T cell receptor beta chains below, sequenced in a study of T-cell memory formation after mild COVID-19. TCRdb processed the 5' RACE reads anew with MiXCR; each CDR3 protein has one entry. Of 270,000 or so distinct CDR3 sequences listed, more than 15% are singletons. The sample comprised PBMCs or a T cell subset sorted from them (not recorded which). These receptors all stem from a man younger than 35 who had mild COVID-19 (a few samples of this study predate the infection). Cell type and time point are not known.

There are many counts of this clonotype. The chain has TRBV18 and TRBJ1-6, with unresolved D. Germline V gene lookup returns CDR1 KGHSH and CDR2 LQKENI. CDR3 size: 14 residues. The V and J ends lost 4 bases and 7 bases respectively, with 11 bases between them. The CDR3 nucleotides read TGTGCCAGCTCACTGGAGCTGGCGAATTCACCCCTCCACTTT. This codes for CASSLELANSPLHF. The whole variable domain, filled in from reference TRBV18 and TRBJ1-6, reads NAGVMQNPRHLVRRRGQEARLRCSPMKGHSHVYWYRQLPEEGLKFMVYLQKENIIDESGMPKERFSAEFPKEGPSILRIQQVVRGDSAAYFCASSLELANSPLHFGNGTRLTVT.

This clonotype turned up a few times. The chain uses TRBV20-1 and TRBJ2-2; D gene unclear. Germline lookup yields CDR1 DFQATT and CDR2 SNEGSKA (reference sequence). V lost 5 bases and J 0 bases, leaving 10 bases between the germline ends. The CDR3 totals 14 residues. For the CDR3, the DNA is TGCAGTGCTTGGGAACAGACGAACACCGGGGAGCTGTTTTTT. Protein: CSAWEQTNTGELFF.

This clonotype was found a few times. The chain joins TRBV7-8 to TRBJ2-7; 11 positions match TRBD2. The CDR3 is 14 amino acids. The ends lost 5 bases at V and 2 bases at J; junction bases unmatched: 2. CDR1 and CDR2 (germline): SGHVS, FQNEAQ. The CDR3 sequence: CASSLTSGAYEQYF. CDR3 coding DNA: TGTGCCAGCAGCCTGACTAGCGGGGCCTACGAGCAGTACTTC.

This clonotype was detected a few times. CDR3 coding DNA: TGTGCTAGTGGTTTTGGGACAGGGATCACTGAAGCTTTCTTT. It specifies CASGFGTGITEAFF. V gene TRBV12-5 combines with J gene TRBJ1-1; 9 nucleotides line up with TRBD1. Germline V gene lookup returns CDR1 LGHNT and CDR2 FRNRAP. CDR3 length: 14 residues. V lost 3 bases and J lost 4; bases outside the gene matches: 3.

The CDR3 loop reads CASSLQYRTLGTEAFF. CDR3 DNA sequence: TGCGCCAGCAGCCTCCAGTACCGGACGCTGGGGACTGAAGCTTTCTTT. The chain has TRBV4-1 and TRBJ1-1, with unresolved D. V shed 4 bases and J shed 5 bases, with 20 bases lying between them. Germline values: CDR1 MGHRA, CDR2 YSYEKL. CDR3 size: 16 residues.

This clonotype showed up just a few times. The rearrangement joins TRBV5-1 to TRBJ2-7, with D possibly being TRBD1 (5 bases). Germline values: CDR1 SGHRS, CDR2 YFSETQ. Trimming stripped 0 bases from V and 3 bases from J, with 10 bases between. The CDR3 is 14 residues long. For the CDR3, the DNA is TGCGCCAGCAGCTTGGACGAAGGGGTCTACGAGCAGTACGTC. Protein product: CASSLDEGVYEQYV.

This clonotype was detected ten times or more. The rearrangement uses TRBV18 and TRBJ2-6; no reliable D call. Germline V gene lookup returns CDR1 KGHSH and CDR2 LQKENI. V was shortened by 1 base and J by 2 bases, with 6 bases between the two germline ends. The CDR3 length is 15 residues. This CDR3 is CASSPLGTGANVLTF. In DNA form, the CDR3 reads TGTGCCAGCTCACCACTGGGGACTGGGGCCAACGTCCTGACTTTC.

The J gene is TRBJ2-3, the V gene TRBV20-1; tentative D call: TRBD2 (5 bases). The CDR3 length is 15 residues. Germline V gives CDR1 DFQATT, CDR2 SNEGSKA (reference sequence). Trimming stripped 0 bases from V and 6 bases from J, with 16 bases between. The CDR3: CSARDTGNRGDTQYF. CDR3 nucleotides: TGCAGTGCTAGAGACACGGGGAACCGAGGGGATACGCAGTATTTT.

This clonotype was detected only a few times. This sequence joins TRBV9 and TRBJ2-2; 12 bases fit TRBD2. Germline loops: CDR1 SGDLS, CDR2 YYNGEE. V dropped 2 bases and J dropped 7; count of bases not matched to a gene: 3. This CDR3 is built from 15 residues. The CDR3 loop reads CASSVGLAGIGELFF. DNA for the CDR3: TGTGCCAGCAGCGTCGGACTAGCGGGGATCGGGGAGCTGTTTTTT.

This clonotype appeared many times. J is TRBJ2-4 and V is TRBV4-3; D ambiguous. This CDR3 has 16 residues. V was pared by 1 base and J by 0 bases, with 10 bases between. From germline, CDR1 is LGHNA and CDR2 YSLEER. CDR3 in DNA: TGCGCCAGCAGCCAAGTACTCGTAGAAGCCAAAAACATTCAGTACTTC. Protein product: CASSQVLVEAKNIQYF.

The chain uses TRBV4-3 and TRBJ2-5, with a tentative D call TRBD2 (5 bases). The ends were cut back, 0 bases at V and 5 bases at J, with 13 bases in the middle. CDR1 LGHNA and CDR2 YSLEER come from the germline V gene. CDR3 length: 15 amino acids. CDR3 residues: CASSQDLAREETQYF. Here the CDR3 DNA reads TGCGCCAGCAGCCAAGACCTGGCTAGGGAGGAGACCCAGTACTTC.

This clonotype was observed at least ten times. CDR3 nucleotides: TGCGCCAGCAGCTTGACACAGCCCACGAACACCGGGGAGCTGTTTTTT. Translating it yields CASSLTQPTNTGELFF. The chain uses TRBV5-1 and TRBJ2-2; no clear D. Trimming pared 1 base from V and 0 bases from J, leaving 10 bases between. CDR1 is SGHRS, CDR2 YFSETQ, per germline. The length of the CDR3 is 16 residues.

This clonotype was seen a handful of times. This rearrangement joins TRBV20-1 to TRBJ1-1; D remains ambiguous. CDR3 length: 12 residues. Germline V gives CDR1 DFQATT, CDR2 SNEGSKA (reference sequence). V lost 1 base to trimming and J lost 7 bases, with 10 bases between them. The chain's CDR3 is CSARVLGLEAFF. DNA of the CDR3: TGCAGTGCTAGAGTTTTGGGTCTTGAAGCTTTCTTT.

This clonotype has a handful of counts. The V and J genes are TRBV5-5 and TRBJ2-7; D not certain. CDR1 and CDR2 (germline): SGHKS, YYEKEE (reference sequence). V was pared by 0 bases and J by 0 bases, with 7 bases between. This CDR3 spans 14 amino acids. The CDR3 sequence is CASSLVSSSYEQYF. DNA of the CDR3: TGTGCCAGCAGCTTGGTTTCGAGCTCCTACGAGCAGTACTTC.

This clonotype was detected many times. The rearrangement links TRBV11-2 to TRBJ2-5; D tentatively fits TRBD1 or TRBD2 (6 bases each). Germline CDR1 SGHAT, CDR2 FQNNGV. V was clipped by 7 bases and J by 4 bases, with 13 bases between them. The CDR3 sequence is 13 residues long. The chain's CDR3 is CASKGGGRETQYF. Written as DNA, the CDR3 is TGTGCCAGCAAAGGAGGGGGGAGAGAGACCCAGTACTTC.

This clonotype appeared once. The chain employs TRBV10-3 and TRBJ1-5; D may be TRBD1 (5 bases). CDR1 and CDR2 (germline): ENHRY, SYGVKD. This CDR3 is 12 amino acids long. Deletions cut 6 bases from V and 7 bases from J, with 10 bases between. CDR3 nucleotide sequence: TGTGCCATCAGAGAGGCAGGGCAGCCCCAGCATTTT. Protein: CAIREAGQPQHF.

The rearrangement uses TRBV5-4 and TRBJ1-1, with D possibly being TRBD1 (6 bases). Between the trimmed V and J ends, which lost 3 bases and 4 bases, there was a span of 13 bases. Per germline, CDR1 SGHNT and CDR2 YYREEE (reference sequence). The CDR3 sequence is 14 residues long. The CDR3 protein is CASSWTTGRTEAFF. The CDR3 region has the DNA TGTGCCAGCAGCTGGACAACAGGGCGCACTGAAGCTTTCTTT.

This rearrangement joins TRBV5-1 to TRBJ1-3; D unclear. The length of the CDR3 is 15 residues. Germline V gives CDR1 SGHRS, CDR2 YFSETQ. Trimming removed 0 bases at V and 2 bases at J, with 9 bases between. CDR3 amino acids: CASSLVPFAGNTIYF. In nucleotides, the CDR3 is TGCGCCAGCAGCTTGGTTCCGTTTGCTGGAAACACCATATATTTT.